This T cell receptor (beta chain) was captured in a study of control samples from healthy donors and cancer patients. This clone appeared a few times. Clones were sequenced by immunoSEQ multiplex PCR, and TCRdb holds only the in-frame ones, with some missing. The sample lists under 80,000 clones; 94% were seen once. The CDR3 spans 13 residues. V gave up 3 bases and J gave up 1 base, with 6 bases separating them. The germline gives CDR1 SQVTM, CDR2 ANQGSEA. The receptor comes from a woman in her thirties in good health. The sample consisted of blood. V usage is TRBV29-1 and J usage is TRBJ2-2; D ambiguous. The CDR3 DNA sequence: TGCAGCGTTGATATAGAGAACACCGGGGAGCTGTTTTTT. Its protein product is CSVDIENTGELFF.